The 23 T cell receptor beta chains in this list originate from one sample, sequenced in a study of regulatory T cells in long-lasting Graves disease. Regarding time point: newly diagnosed GD, antithyroid drugs for less than 3 months. From RNA extracted from PBMCs, the TCR library was made. Arm-PCR of CDR3 regions and iRepertoire HTBI primers were used to build TCR beta libraries. TCRdb called the multiplex PCR reads again in MiXCR, with one record for every CDR3 protein. The table records 450,000 to 650,000 distinct CDR3 sequences, about 15% of them present only once. This sample was shared with a second study, whose subject was T cells in Graves' hyperthyroidism and ophthalmopathy.

The input for sequencing was peripheral blood mononuclear cells (PBMCs), taken at new diagnosis, from a patient treated with antithyroid drugs. These receptors all stem from a middle-aged woman with Graves disease.

This clonotype was counted a few times. The chain couples TRBV10-1 to TRBJ2-5, with D unresolved. Trimming shortened V by 0 bases and J by 3 bases, and 8 bases separated the two germline ends. The length of the CDR3 is 14 residues. CDR1 is WNHNN, CDR2 SYGVQD, per germline (reference sequence). This CDR3 reads CASSESAAKETQYF. The CDR3 DNA follows: TGCGCCAGCAGTGAGTCGGCTGCAAAAGAGACCCAGTACTTC.

In this sample, this clonotype turned up many times. The chain uses TRBV12-3 or TRBV12-4 and TRBJ1-1, with D perhaps matching TRBD1 (6 bases). This CDR3 has 14 residues. With 6 bases removed from V and 2 bases from J, the gap between germline ends came to 13 bases. In nucleotides, the CDR3 is TGTGCCAGCAGGGACAACAGGGTCAACACTGAAGCTTTCTTT. Its translation: CASRDNRVNTEAFF.

This clonotype was counted many times. The chain carries TRBV12-3 or TRBV12-4 and TRBJ2-3, with 13 bases aligning to TRBD2. The CDR3 contains 18 residues. Trimming took 5 bases from V and 2 from J; bases not matched to a gene: 10. The CDR3 sequence is CASSLTSGGAYFTDTQYF. As DNA, the CDR3 is TGTGCCAGCAGTCTAACTAGCGGGGGGGCATATTTCACAGATACGCAGTATTTT.

This clonotype was seen more than once but under ten times. The V and J genes are TRBV15 and TRBJ1-6, with D perhaps matching TRBD1 (5 bases). The V gene lost 2 bases and the J gene lost 9 bases, with 11 bases spanning the gap. CDR1 is LNHNV, CDR2 YYDKDF, per germline (reference sequence). The CDR3 consists of 14 residues. CDR3 sequence: CATSRQGEGSPLHF. Written as DNA, the CDR3 is TGTGCCACCAGCAGACAGGGCGAAGGTTCACCCCTCCACTTT.

This clonotype was seen ten or more times. This chain uses TRBV12-3 or TRBV12-4 with TRBJ1-4; no clear D. The CDR3 totals 14 residues. V was shortened by 6 bases and J by 8 bases, with 16 bases between the two germline ends. The CDR3 spells CASSHHAGSEKLFF. In nucleotides, the CDR3 is TGTGCCAGCAGCCATCATGCGGGGTCGGAAAAACTGTTTTTT.

This clonotype showed up just a few times. This rearrangement joins TRBV10-3 to TRBJ1-1; D ambiguous. CDR1 and CDR2 from the germline V gene are ENHRY and SYGVKD. CDR3 length: 12 residues. Trimming shortened V by 7 bases and J by 1 base, and 7 bases separated the two germline ends. The CDR3 reads CAINSGNTEAFF. As DNA, the CDR3 is TGTGCCATCAATTCAGGGAACACTGAAGCTTTCTTT.

This chain joins TRBV2 and TRBJ2-5; D possibly corresponds to TRBD2 (7 bases). The CDR3 is 14 amino acids. V lost 5 bases and J lost 5, with 15 bases in between. Germline V CDR1 and CDR2: SNHLY, FYNNEI. As DNA, the CDR3 is TGTGCCAGCAGTTGGGGGGGGCAACCCGAGACCCAGTACTTC. Amino acids: CASSWGGQPETQYF.

This clonotype was observed once. The chain links TRBV27 to TRBJ2-1; D not certain. CDR3 length: 13 residues. V was trimmed by 7 bases and J by 3 bases, leaving 10 bases between them. CDR1 is MNHEY, CDR2 SMNVEV, per germline (reference sequence). CDR3 DNA: TGTGCCAGCAACAGCAGGAACTACAATGAGCAGTTCTTC. It yields the protein CASNSRNYNEQFF.

Concerning this clonotype: This clone may be a read error of a much larger clone one base away. This rearrangement joins TRBV27 to TRBJ1-5; D is undetermined. Germline V gene data show CDR1 as MNHEY and CDR2 as SMNVEV (reference sequence). The V and J ends lost 8 bases and 4 bases respectively, with 18 bases between them. The CDR3 sequence is 15 residues long. CDR3 sequence: CASSRTGEPNQPQHF. The CDR3 DNA is TGTGCCAGCTCTCGGACGGGAGAGCCGAATCAGCCCCAGCATTTT.

The J gene is TRBJ1-3, the V gene TRBV12-3 or TRBV12-4; D is unresolved. The CDR3 length is 16 residues. The V end lost 6 bases, the J end lost 0 bases, and 15 bases lay between the germline ends. The CDR3: CASSPDPPFSGNTIYF. CDR3 coding DNA: TGTGCCAGCAGCCCCGACCCTCCCTTCTCTGGAAACACCATATATTTT.

The V call is TRBV2, the J call TRBJ2-1, with TRBD2 matching over 8 bases. Germline CDR1 reads SNHLY; CDR2 reads FYNNEI. This CDR3 region has 12 residues. V lost 6 bases, J lost 6 bases, and 1 base stayed unmatched. The CDR3 nucleotides are TGTGCCAGCAGCGGGGGGGCCAATGAGCAGTTCTTC. Amino acids: CASSGGANEQFF.

The chain has TRBV7-3 and TRBJ2-3; D may be TRBD2 (5 bases). V was shortened by 6 bases and J by 8 bases, with 12 bases between the two germline ends. The germline V gene has CDR1 SGHTA and CDR2 FQGTGA. The CDR3 is 12 amino acids. The CDR3 protein is CASSEGDRTQYF. The CDR3 DNA is TGTGCCAGCAGTGAGGGTGATCGTACGCAGTATTTT.

The genes are TRBV28 and TRBJ2-5; D possibly corresponds to TRBD2 (6 bases). Deletions cut 6 bases from V and 5 bases from J, with 22 bases between. CDR1 and CDR2 (germline): MDHEN, SYDVKM. There are 16 residues in the CDR3. The CDR3 loop reads CASSPRGSGGTETQYF. As DNA, the CDR3 is TGTGCCAGCAGCCCAAGGGGCAGTGGGGGGACGGAGACCCAGTACTTC.

This clonotype was seen many times. The chain has TRBV18 and TRBJ2-5; no reliable D call. There are 13 residues in the CDR3. CDR1 is KGHSH and CDR2 is LQKENI in the germline V gene. V was cut by 0 bases and J by 4 bases, with 6 bases left in between. The CDR3 nucleotides read TGTGCCAGCTCACCACCGAGCACAGAGACCCAGTACTTC. This sequence encodes CASSPPSTETQYF.

This clonotype was counted ten times or more. This chain connects TRBV2 to TRBJ1-5, with 10 bases matching TRBD1. Germline V lookup: CDR1 SNHLY, CDR2 FYNNEI. V trimming: 3 bases; J trimming: 11 bases; junction bases outside the gene matches: 7. This CDR3 is 14 amino acids long. The CDR3 region has the DNA TGTGCCAGCAGTGATAGGGGACAGGGGTTGACCCAGCATTTT. The encoded protein is CASSDRGQGLTQHF.

V gene TRBV7-9 combines with J gene TRBJ1-2, with D perhaps TRBD1 (6 bases). V gave up 4 bases and J gave up 7 bases, with 13 bases separating them. Germline CDR1 reads SEHNR; CDR2 reads FQNEAQ (reference sequence). This CDR3 is built from 13 residues. This CDR3 reads CASSSDRFAGYTF. DNA of the CDR3: TGTGCCAGCAGCTCCGACAGGTTCGCTGGCTACACCTTC.

The chain combines TRBV7-2 with TRBJ2-1, with 10 bases aligning to TRBD2. CDR1 is SGHTA, CDR2 FQGNSA, per germline. V shed 9 bases, J shed 5 bases, and the junction held 7 bases outside the gene matches. This CDR3 has 14 amino acids. This CDR3 reads CARPSGGGHNEQFF. The CDR3 coding sequence is TGTGCCAGACCGAGCGGGGGGGGCCACAATGAGCAGTTCTTC.

This clonotype was counted a few times. This sequence joins TRBV5-1 and TRBJ1-1; 7 bases align to TRBD1. Germline values: CDR1 SGHRS, CDR2 YFSETQ. Trimming removed 6 bases from V and 11 bases from J; junction bases left unmatched: 19. This CDR3 comprises 15 residues. CDR3 residues: CASTLGQPGSFLAFF. For the CDR3, the DNA is TGCGCCAGCACATTGGGACAGCCCGGATCTTTTTTGGCTTTCTTT.

This clonotype appeared many times. This rearrangement joins TRBV2 to TRBJ1-2, with D unclear. Per the germline V gene, CDR1 is SNHLY and CDR2 is FYNNEI. The ends were cut back, 8 bases at V and 7 bases at J, with 11 bases in the middle. This CDR3 contains 11 residues. The CDR3, as DNA: TGTGCCAGCGGCCCGATCGGTGGCTACACCTTC. Its translation is CASGPIGGYTF.

This clonotype was counted ten times or more. This chain uses TRBV30 with TRBJ2-2; D gene ambiguous. V was clipped by 2 bases and J by 0 bases, with 7 bases between them. From germline, CDR1 is GTSNPN and CDR2 SVGIG (reference sequence). CDR3 length: 14 residues. The CDR3 DNA reads TGTGCCTGGAGTCCCAGGTCGAACACCGGGGAGCTGTTTTTT. Amino acids: CAWSPRSNTGELFF.

This clonotype was counted ten times or more. V usage is TRBV11-2 and J usage is TRBJ2-1, with TRBD1 identical over 8 bases. The CDR3 loop spans 16 amino acids. V lost 1 base, J lost 4 bases, and 6 bases stayed unmatched. The V gene's germline CDR1 is SGHAT and CDR2 FQNNGV. As DNA, the CDR3 is TGTGCCAGCAGCTTAGTCTCAGGGGGCAAGTACAATGAGCAGTTCTTC. This codes for CASSLVSGGKYNEQFF.

This chain joins TRBV10-2 and TRBJ2-2; D remains unclear. V was pared by 3 bases and J by 1 base, with 9 bases between. CDR1 is WSHSY and CDR2 is SAAADI in the germline V gene. This CDR3 is built from 15 residues. The CDR3 DNA follows: TGCGCCAGCAGTGACCCCCGCGAGAACACCGGGGAGCTGTTTTTT. This sequence encodes CASSDPRENTGELFF.

The chain joins TRBV30 to TRBJ2-7; D ambiguous. Trimming stripped 1 base from V and 5 bases from J, with 6 bases between. The CDR3 has 11 residues. Per the germline V gene, CDR1 is GTSNPN and CDR2 is SVGIG (reference sequence). The DNA for the CDR3 is TGTGCCTGGAGTGCCCGGGACGAGCAGTACTTC. This codes for CAWSARDEQYF.